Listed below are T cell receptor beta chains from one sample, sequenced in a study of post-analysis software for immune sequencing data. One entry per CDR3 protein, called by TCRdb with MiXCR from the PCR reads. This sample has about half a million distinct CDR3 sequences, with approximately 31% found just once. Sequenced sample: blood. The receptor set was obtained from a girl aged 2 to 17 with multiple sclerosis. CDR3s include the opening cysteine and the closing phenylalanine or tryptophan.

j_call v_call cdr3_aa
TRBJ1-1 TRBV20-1 CSARDQEGWDTEAFF
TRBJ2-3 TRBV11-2 CASSLPRGSDTQYF
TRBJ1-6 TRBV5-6 CASSLADPPLNSPLHF
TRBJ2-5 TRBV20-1 CSARGDDAETQYF
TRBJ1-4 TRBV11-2 CASSPGTGVEKLFF
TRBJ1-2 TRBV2 CASSEGAFPAFEYGYTF
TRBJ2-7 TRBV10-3 CAISGGRAGDEQYF
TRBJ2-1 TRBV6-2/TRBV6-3 CASSYFSGGSSSYNEQFF
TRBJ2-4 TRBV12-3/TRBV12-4 CASSLGPPTGSAKNIQYF
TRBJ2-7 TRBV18 CASSPRDRGSYEQYF
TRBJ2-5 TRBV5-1 CASSGGLRETQYF
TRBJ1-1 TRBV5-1 CASSLDYPGPGTEAFF
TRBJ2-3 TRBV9 CASSASPGHTDTQYF
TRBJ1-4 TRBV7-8 CASSLGRWGNEKLFF
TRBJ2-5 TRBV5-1 CASSRTGVRQETQYF
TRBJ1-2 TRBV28 CASSFGDVRGRGYTF
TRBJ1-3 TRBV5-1 CASSPETGGITIYF
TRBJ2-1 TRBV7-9 CASSLGTSPTWSEQFF
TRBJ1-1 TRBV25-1 CASEITGSNTEAFF
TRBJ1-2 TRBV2 CASSVPDSLGYTF
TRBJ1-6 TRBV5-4 CASQAETDNSPLHF
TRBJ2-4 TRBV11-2 CASSPVGLAGGLAKNIQYF
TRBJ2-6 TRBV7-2 CASSALGTANSGANVLTF
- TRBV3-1 CASSPEWEKETQYF
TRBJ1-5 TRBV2 CASSEQRNQPQHF
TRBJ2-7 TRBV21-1 CASSNKQGEQYF
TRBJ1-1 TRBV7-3 CASSDVLNTEAFF
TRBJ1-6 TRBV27 CASSSAVMGVYSPLHF
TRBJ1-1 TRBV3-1 CASSQDTLRATEAFF
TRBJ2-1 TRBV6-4 CASLVTGPSSYNEQFF
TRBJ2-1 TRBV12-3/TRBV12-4 CASRPNLGTAYNEQFF